A selection of T cell receptor beta chains follows, all from one sample in a study of CD8+CD57+ T cells in acquired aplastic anemia. TCRdb reanalysed the reads using MiXCR and keeps one entry per CDR3 protein. The top ten hold around 1.1% of the sample, which has under 250,000 distinct CDR3 sequences, 34% seen once. Sequencing used sorted CD4+, CD8+, or CD8+CD57+ T cells (not recorded which) from PBMCs. Every receptor here comes from a human donor in good health, serving as a control. CDR3s include the opening cysteine and the closing phenylalanine or tryptophan. The order of the fields is D gene, clone size, J gene, V gene, CDR3 protein, CDR3 DNA. The D gene is left open where the match is weak. Size tells how often a clone was seen (once, few, many) or the class of an expanded clone, and some rows leave it out.

d_call: NA
clone_size: medium-sized
j_call: TRBJ1-6
v_call: TRBV10-3
cdr3_aa: CAISEPSLPLHF
cdr3_nt: TGTGCCATCAGTGAACCGTCTCTGCCCCTCCACTTT

d_call: NA
clone_size: few
j_call: TRBJ1-1
v_call: TRBV5-1
cdr3_aa: CASSLLGQPNTEAFF
cdr3_nt: TGCGCCAGCAGCTTGTTGGGCCAGCCGAACACTGAAGCTTTCTTT

d_call: TRBD2
clone_size: many
j_call: TRBJ2-1
v_call: TRBV2
cdr3_aa: CASSAGTSGGRGYF
cdr3_nt: TGTGCCAGCAGTGCCGGGACTAGCGGGGGCAGGGGTTATTTC

d_call: NA
clone_size: NA
j_call: TRBJ1-1
v_call: TRBV2
cdr3_aa: CASSQGVSGEAFF
cdr3_nt: TGTGCCAGCAGCCAAGGGGTTTCAGGGGAGGCTTTCTTT

d_call: NA
clone_size: few
j_call: TRBJ2-5
v_call: TRBV5-4
cdr3_aa: CASSARALQETQYF
cdr3_nt: TGTGCCAGCAGCGCCCGGGCCCTCCAAGAGACCCAGTACTTC

d_call: TRBD1
clone_size: NA
j_call: TRBJ1-3
v_call: TRBV2
cdr3_aa: CASSLQGARNTIYF
cdr3_nt: TGTGCCAGCAGTCTACAGGGGGCGAGAAACACCATATATTTT

d_call: TRBD1
clone_size: many
j_call: TRBJ2-7
v_call: TRBV6-1
cdr3_aa: CASTTGAAYEQYF
cdr3_nt: TGTGCCAGCACAACAGGGGCTGCCTACGAGCAGTACTTC

d_call: NA
clone_size: many
j_call: TRBJ2-3
v_call: TRBV6-4
cdr3_aa: CASSAYSTDTQYF
cdr3_nt: TGTGCCAGTTCCGCATACTCGACAGATACGCAGTATTTT

d_call: TRBD2
clone_size: NA
j_call: TRBJ2-5
v_call: TRBV25-1
cdr3_aa: CASSELGTSGGETQYF
cdr3_nt: TGTGCCAGCAGTGAGTTAGGGACTAGCGGGGGGGAGACCCAGTACTTC

d_call: TRBD2
clone_size: NA
j_call: TRBJ2-1
v_call: TRBV4-2
cdr3_aa: CASSQGGLAGGDYYNEQFF
cdr3_nt: TGTGCCAGCAGCCAAGGGGGACTAGCGGGTGGCGATTACTACAATGAGCAGTTCTTC

d_call: TRBD2
clone_size: many
j_call: TRBJ2-1
v_call: TRBV7-3
cdr3_aa: CASSPALAGVSEQFF
cdr3_nt: TGTGCCAGCAGCCCAGCACTAGCGGGAGTGAGTGAGCAGTTCTTC

d_call: NA
clone_size: many
j_call: TRBJ2-7
v_call: TRBV20-1
cdr3_aa: CSARDLGRPGHYEQYF
cdr3_nt: TGCAGTGCTAGAGATCTGGGTCGGCCGGGCCACTACGAGCAGTACTTC

d_call: NA
clone_size: NA
j_call: TRBJ1-4
v_call: TRBV15
cdr3_aa: CATPGEGGEKLFF
cdr3_nt: TGTGCCACCCCCGGGGAGGGAGGGGAAAAACTGTTTTTT

d_call: NA
clone_size: NA
j_call: TRBJ1-2
v_call: TRBV7-3
cdr3_aa: CASSLGQGMDGYTF
cdr3_nt: TGTGCCAGCAGCTTAGGCCAGGGGATGGATGGCTACACCTTC

d_call: NA
clone_size: many
j_call: TRBJ1-2
v_call: TRBV20-1
cdr3_aa: CSARVGSYGYTF
cdr3_nt: TGCAGTGCTAGAGTGGGCTCCTATGGCTACACCTTC